The present entry profiles one TCR beta chain with its context. Antigen unknown. This sample is part of a study of T cell responses to AZD1222 COVID-19 vaccine. Clones were read by immunoSEQ multiplex PCR, and TCRdb kept only the in-frame ones, dropping some. This table has about 110,000 clones, about nine tenths appearing once. Regarding the study as a whole: Females outnumbered males among donors, who were mostly white British; clonal diversity was possibly underestimated. A rise in Spike-specific TCR breadth and depth followed two AZD1222 doses.

The CDR3 length is 13 residues. V was cut by 2 bases and J by 3 bases, with 7 bases left in between. CDR1 LGHDT and CDR2 YNNKEL come from the germline V gene (reference sequence). Sequencing used peripheral blood, obtained on day 0 of AZD1222 vaccination. The chain uses TRBV3-1 (or the pseudogene TRBV3-2) and TRBJ2-5; D gene unclear. The TCR was taken from an adult in good health. For the CDR3, the DNA is TGTGCCAGCAGCCAAAGGCTGGAAGAGACCCAGTACTTC. Translated, it gives CASSQRLEETQYF.